This TCR beta chain was observed in a study of T-cell reconstitution after alpha-beta-depleted transplantation in children. A library of TCRbeta sequences, prepared with unique molecular identifiers, was generated. TCRdb called the PCR reads again in MiXCR, with one record for every CDR3 protein. The sample contains hundreds of thousands of distinct CDR3 sequences, roughly 9% of which appear only once. This clonotype was seen many times. The sequencing here drew on PBMCs from the stem cell graft donor, taken from the stem cell graft. The source is a human donor who donated a stem cell graft to a child with acute lymphoblastic leukemia.

The CDR3 protein is CASSSGPGAPWPQYF. In DNA form, the CDR3 reads TGTGCCAGCAGCTCGGGACCCGGAGCTCCTTGGCCCCAGTACTTC. V and J are TRBV5-6 and TRBJ2-5; either TRBD1 or TRBD2 may supply D (5 bases each). The CDR3 runs to 15 residues. The germline gives CDR1 SGHDT, CDR2 YYEEEE. V dropped 3 bases and J dropped 9 bases, with 21 bases sitting between them.